The entry that follows covers one T cell receptor beta chain sequence. TCRdb keeps only in-frame clones here, not all; method: immunoSEQ multiplex PCR. The sample shows some 330,000 clones, roughly 85% of them seen only once. The V gene's germline CDR1 is SGHRS and CDR2 YFSETQ. Germline trimming cut 7 bases from V and 2 bases from J; bases unmatched to any gene: 3. This CDR3 contains 15 residues. This record belongs to a study of cytomegalovirus exposure and HLA in healthy donors. Study-wide context: The 100 to 150 validation repertoires, a later analysis reported, used the same platform as the approximately 730 repertoires from the first cohort.

The sequence derives from a woman aged 18-29 years in good health and CMV-seronegative. The chain is built from TRBV5-1 and TRBJ2-3, with TRBD2 matching over 14 bases. Sequencing was performed on PBMCs. The CDR3 nucleotides are TGCGCCAGCGAGACTAGCGGGAGGGACACAGATACGCAGTATTTT. Translated: CASETSGRDTDTQYF.